This note documents a single T cell receptor (beta chain) sequence. The specificity of this receptor is unknown. Nothing much larger sits one base from this clone, and base qualities are not available. These data are taken from a study of post-analysis software for immune sequencing data (dated by TCRdb to between 2014 and 2016). About the full investigation: Relapsing-remitting, secondary progressive and progressive-relapsing multiple sclerosis were recorded as disease courses, and subtype annotation was lacking for some patients. The patient repertoires were compared against roughly 12 previously published healthy control repertoires obtained from donors aged roughly 6 to 28 years. A subset of samples was prepared in parallel using single-end sample barcoding, then pooled and co-amplified after Illumina adapter ligation. On the study overall, not on this receptor specifically: Compared with controls, multiple sclerosis patients had significantly lower normalized Chao1 diversity, a finding suggesting substantial peripheral T-cell clonal expansion. The control group was slightly older than the multiple sclerosis patient group. Direct clustering with F measure revealed strong co-clustering of samples prepared in the same batch, which led to a batch-effect correction. Significantly higher frequencies in patients than in controls were found for roughly 5 TRBV segments, including TRBV5-6, TRBV5-1 and TRBV20-1.

Library preparation employed PCR. TCRdb records Illumina HiSeq 2500 as the sequencer. To reduce PCR and sequencing biases, unique molecular identifiers were built into the TCR beta cDNA libraries. Every 1 to 10 million input T cells yielded about 500,000 cDNA molecules, meaning each molecule approximated one T cell. The same protocol used for the earlier healthy control dataset was applied to prepare and sequence the patient libraries. Within a given batch, samples were prepared together, multiplexed and sequenced on the same HiSeq lane. The source study handled its data this way. Raw barcoded reads were processed with MIGEC, discarding single-read molecular identifier groups before consensus assembly and CDR3 extraction. Clonotype tables were post-analysed with VDJtools, normalizing diversity by down-sampling all datasets to the smallest sample size. To correct batch-related cross-sample contamination, repertoire overlap clustering matched CDR3 amino acid sequences but not nucleotide sequences. TCRdb ran its own pipeline on the public reads, namely fastp trimming at Q25 and MiXCR clone calling, and kept in-frame beta chains. Every distinct CDR3 protein forms one entry, paired with its most common genes and DNA. These V and J calls rely on TCRdb rather than the paper's analysis. Recorded for this sample are about half a million distinct CDR3 sequences; approximately 34% of them occurred a single time. The ten largest clones take up about 5.6% of the sample.

The germline ends are 15 bases apart after V is trimmed by 5 bases and J by 5 bases. From the germline V gene, CDR1 is SGHTA and CDR2 is FQGTGA. Inclusive of the bounding cysteine and phenylalanine, the CDR3 is 15 residues long. This entry keeps only the CDR3 DNA: 45 bases, framed from base 1. TCR beta repertoires were profiled from peripheral blood of 13 young patients with multiple sclerosis to demonstrate the VDJtools post-analysis software. The multiple sclerosis patients were children and adolescents between roughly 6 and 17 years of age. The clonotype was recovered from a girl aged 2 to 17 with multiple sclerosis. The chain is assembled from TRBV7-3 and TRBJ2-2, with the D gene possibly TRBD1 or TRBD2, each one fitting 6 bases. Sequencing was done on a sample of blood. The encoded CDR3 is CASSPNGGGTGELFF. The DNA is as follows: TGTGCCAGCAGCCCGAACGGGGGCGGGACCGGGGAGCTGTTTTTT.